What follows are 25 T cell receptor beta chains derived from one specimen sequenced in a study of post-analysis software for immune sequencing data. Study findings and constraints: A few TRBV segments occurring more often in patients than controls included TRBV5-6, TRBV5-1 and TRBV20-1.

Researchers reported that TCR beta cDNA libraries carried unique molecular identifiers. TCRdb reprocessed the PCR reads via MiXCR and lists one record per CDR3 protein. In the table there are 750,000 to 950,000 distinct CDR3 sequences, 46% of which are singletons. Which antigens these TCRs recognize remains unknown. The specimen was blood. The receptors here all came from a girl aged 10 to 17 with multiple sclerosis.

This clonotype was seen a few times. The chain uses TRBV3-1 and TRBJ2-7, with D unclear. Germline V gene sequence: CDR1 LGHDT, CDR2 YNNKEL (reference sequence). The CDR3 runs to 12 residues. Trimming removed 0 bases from V and 7 bases from J, with 7 bases in between. The CDR3 DNA reads as TGTGCCAGCAGCCAAGATGTAGGAGAGCAGTACTTC. Its protein is CASSQDVGEQYF.

This clonotype was counted only a few times. This chain links TRBV6-1 with TRBJ2-5; D remains unclear. The J call is in doubt because the DNA end fits TRBJ2-7 better. Germline CDR1 reads MNHNS; CDR2 reads SASEGT. There are 11 residues in the CDR3. The CDR3 DNA follows: TGTGCCACCCTACTGGGGTACGAGCAGTACTTC. It specifies CATLLGYEQYF.

V usage is TRBV29-1 and J usage is TRBJ1-2; 12 bases are a match to TRBD1. The CDR3 is made up of 15 amino acids. V gave up 1 base and J gave up 5 bases; unmatched junction bases: 5. CDR1 is SQVTM and CDR2 is ANQGSEA in the germline V gene. CDR3 region: CSVEGGQGAPYGYTF. DNA of the CDR3: TGCAGCGTTGAAGGGGGACAGGGGGCACCATATGGCTACACCTTC.

V is TRBV5-1 and J is TRBJ2-1; the match to TRBD2 covers 13 bases. The CDR3 is made up of 16 amino acids. Germline loops: CDR1 SGHRS, CDR2 YFSETQ. The junction had 5 bases not matched to a gene; V was cut back by 2 bases and J by 6 bases. CDR3 region: CASSFGGLAGSNEQFF. As DNA, the CDR3 is TGCGCCAGCAGCTTCGGGGGACTAGCGGGATCCAATGAGCAGTTCTTC.

This clonotype has only a few counts. This chain uses TRBV20-1 with TRBJ2-7; no firm D call. Germline assignment: CDR1 DFQATT and CDR2 SNEGSKA (reference sequence). Trimming left V 6 bases short and J 1 base short, with 16 bases between. CDR3 length: 14 residues. The CDR3 is CSAPDHPQSYEQYF. CDR3 DNA sequence: TGCAGTGCCCCAGACCACCCCCAGTCCTACGAGCAGTACTTC.

The rearrangement links TRBV7-2 to TRBJ2-3; TRBD2 aligns across 9 bases. Germline CDR1 reads SGHTA; CDR2 reads FQGNSA. V shed 4 bases, J shed 1 base, and the junction held 18 bases outside the gene matches. The CDR3 covers 20 residues. CDR3 sequence (DNA): TGTGCCAGCAGCTCTCGCGGTAGCGGGAGAAGGGACAGTGGCACAGATACGCAGTATTTT. Protein sequence: CASSSRGSGRRDSGTDTQYF.

This chain links TRBV2 with TRBJ2-1; tentative D call: TRBD1 (6 bases). V gave up 3 bases and J gave up 10 bases, with 16 bases separating them. Germline CDR1 reads SNHLY; CDR2 reads FYNNEI. CDR3 size: 14 residues. In nucleotides, the CDR3 is TGTGCCAGCAGTGAGGCCGGACAGACAATCGAGCAGTTCTTC. Protein: CASSEAGQTIEQFF.

The V call is TRBV28, the J call TRBJ2-1; a weak D match, TRBD2 (5 bases). The CDR3 spans 15 residues. The germline CDR1 and CDR2 sequences are MDHEN and SYDVKM. The germline V and J ends were trimmed by 5 bases and 7 bases, with 18 bases remaining between them. CDR3 DNA: TGTGCCAGCAGTCTCACAGCGGCTAGAGGAAATGAGCAGTTCTTC. Protein product: CASSLTAARGNEQFF. Full variable domain (remainder filled in from reference TRBV28 and TRBJ2-1): DVKVTQSSRYLVKRTGEKVFLECVQDMDHENMFWYRQDPGLGLRLIYFSYDVKMKEKGDIPEGYSVSREKKERFSLILESASTNQTSMYLCASSLTAARGNEQFFGPGTRLTVL.

The chain is built from TRBV12-3 or TRBV12-4 and TRBJ2-5, with D possibly called TRBD1 or TRBD2 (6 bases each). This CDR3 spans 13 amino acids. V was trimmed by 6 bases and J by 11 bases, leaving 19 bases between them. For the CDR3, the DNA is TGTGCCAGCAGGGAGGGACAAGCGTTGGAGCAGTACTTC. It codes for CASREGQALEQYF.

This clonotype was counted between two and nine times. The chain recombines TRBV11-2 with TRBJ1-2, with 10 bases identical to TRBD1. Germline assignment: CDR1 SGHAT and CDR2 FQNNGV. This CDR3 has 15 amino acids. Unmatched junction bases numbered 6, after V lost 4 bases and J lost 4 bases. This CDR3 is CASSSPGQGSYGYTF. The CDR3, as DNA: TGTGCCAGCAGCTCCCCGGGACAGGGGTCCTATGGCTACACCTTC. Supplemented by reference TRBV11-2 and TRBJ1-2, the full variable domain reads EAGVAQSPRYKIIEKRQSVAFWCNPISGHATLYWYQQILGQGPKLLIQFQNNGVVDDSQLPKDRFSAERLKGVDSTLKIQPAKLEDSAVYLCASSSPGQGSYGYTFGSGTRLTVV.

The V gene is TRBV24-1, the J gene TRBJ2-3; TRBD2 might be the D (5 bases). This CDR3 region has 14 residues. V gave up 5 bases and J gave up 1 base, with 9 bases separating them. Germline loops: CDR1 KGHDR, CDR2 SFDVKD. The CDR3 DNA follows: TGTGCCACCAGTGTGGGCGGGCGCACAGATACGCAGTATTTT. Protein product: CATSVGGRTDTQYF.

The chain has TRBV6-2 or TRBV6-3 and TRBJ1-2; 7 bases align to TRBD1. The CDR3 runs 13 residues. Per the germline V gene, CDR1 is MNHEY and CDR2 is SVGEGT. V lost 6 bases to trimming and J lost 8 bases; unmatched junction nucleotides: 9. CDR3 sequence: CASRQTGTAGYTF. DNA of the CDR3: TGTGCCAGCAGACAGACGGGGACAGCGGGCTACACCTTC.

This clonotype was recorded a few times. This chain joins TRBV30 and TRBJ2-7, with 8 bases lining up with TRBD1. The CDR3 extends over 11 amino acids. Germline CDR1 reads GTSNPN; CDR2 reads SVGIG (reference sequence). The J segment lost 10 bases and the V segment lost 1 base, leaving 3 bases of the junction unmatched. The CDR3: CAWSADRGQYF. As DNA, the CDR3 is TGTGCCTGGAGTGCAGACAGGGGACAGTACTTC.

This clonotype turned up a few times. Its ends do not fully match the called genes, so a read error is possible. V gene TRBV20-1 combines with J gene TRBJ1-1; D perhaps matches TRBD1 (6 bases). CDR1 is DFQATT, CDR2 SNEGSKA, per germline (reference sequence). This CDR3 is 14 amino acids long. The CDR3 nucleotides read TGCAGTGCTAGAGGGGGACACCCTAACACTGAAACTTTCTTT. It codes for CSARGGHPNTETFF.

This clonotype was found a few times. The chain links TRBV6-1 to TRBJ2-5; the D gene is possibly TRBD2 (5 bases). Germline CDR1 is MNHNS and CDR2 is SASEGT. The CDR3 totals 13 residues. The V gene lost 3 bases and the J gene lost 7 bases, with 12 bases spanning the gap. The CDR3 here is CASSDRLGGTQYF. In DNA, the CDR3 is TGTGCCAGCAGTGATCGGCTTGGAGGGACCCAGTACTTC.

This clonotype has only a few counts. The chain uses TRBV29-1 and TRBJ2-5, with D hard to call. The CDR3 is 10 residues long. CDR1 and CDR2 (germline): SQVTM, ANQGSEA. In DNA form, the CDR3 reads TGCAGGTGTCTAAAGGAGACCCAGTACTTC. This codes for CRCLKETQYF. The variable domain in full, with the rest retrieved from reference TRBV29-1 and TRBJ2-5, is SAVISQKPSRDICQRGTSLTIQCQVDSQVTMMFWYRQQPGQSLTLIATANQGSEATYESGFVIDKFPISRPNLTFSTLTVSNMSPEDSSIYLCRCLKETQYFGPGTRLLVL.

V is TRBV20-1 and J is TRBJ2-1, with 7 bases that match TRBD1. CDR3 size: 14 residues. Germline lookup yields CDR1 DFQATT and CDR2 SNEGSKA (reference sequence). With V trimmed by 5 bases and J by 15 bases, 19 bases remained unmatched. This chain's CDR3 is CSAPEPRTGWDAFF. The CDR3 coding sequence is TGCAGTGCTCCAGAACCCAGGACAGGCTGGGATGCGTTCTTC.

This chain links TRBV5-6 with TRBJ2-7; TRBD1 matches 10 bases. The length of the CDR3 is 17 residues. The ends lost 4 bases at V and 1 base at J; junction bases unmatched: 11. The germline V gene has CDR1 SGHDT and CDR2 YYEEEE. CDR3 nucleotides: TGTGCCAGCAGCCTTCCCGGGACAGGGGTCGGTTCCTACGAGCAGTACTTC. Its protein is CASSLPGTGVGSYEQYF.

In regard to this clonotype: A read error may produce the germline difference seen at one junction end. V and J are TRBV4-1 and TRBJ2-7, with 15 bases identical to TRBD2. The CDR3 totals 16 residues. Germline V lookup: CDR1 MGHRA, CDR2 YSYEKL. This chain's CDR3 is CASSPGLAGGTYEQYF. The CDR3 DNA sequence: TGTGCCAGCAGTCCTGGACTAGCGGGAGGGACCTACGAGCAGTACTTC.

This chain connects TRBV29-1 to TRBJ2-3, with 7 bases aligning to TRBD2. CDR1 is SQVTM, CDR2 ANQGSEA, per germline. J gave up 5 bases and V 8 bases, and 4 bases lay outside the gene matches. This CDR3 comprises 11 residues. In DNA form, the CDR3 reads TGCAGCAAGATAGCGGGAGATACGCAGTATTTT. Translating gives CSKIAGDTQYF.

The chain combines TRBV30 with TRBJ1-1; D is ambiguous. V lost 2 bases and J 5 bases, leaving 12 bases between the germline ends. The germline V gene encodes CDR1 GTSNPN and CDR2 SVGIG (reference sequence). The CDR3 is 13 residues long. CDR3 amino acids: CAWSPQTGTEAFF. CDR3 bases: TGTGCCTGGAGTCCACAGACTGGGACTGAAGCTTTCTTT.

V gene TRBV5-1 combines with J gene TRBJ2-1; D tentatively reads TRBD1 or TRBD2 (5 bases each). V lost 4 bases, J lost 4 bases, and 15 bases lay in between. The V gene's germline CDR1 is SGHRS and CDR2 YFSETQ. This CDR3 region has 15 residues. The CDR3 DNA reads as TGCGCCAGCAGCGCGGCCGGGACGGATTACAATGAGCAGTTCTTC. It yields the protein CASSAAGTDYNEQFF. The full variable domain, with the rest looked up from reference TRBV5-1 and TRBJ2-1, is KAGVTQTPRYLIKTRGQQVTLSCSPISGHRSVSWYQQTPGQGLQFLFEYFSETQRNKGNFPGRFSGRQFSNSRSEMNVSTLELGDSALYLCASSAAGTDYNEQFFGPGTRLTVL.

This clonotype was seen a handful of times. The V gene is TRBV20-1, the J gene TRBJ2-7, with 10 bases matching TRBD2. The CDR3 runs to 15 residues. Germline assignment: CDR1 DFQATT and CDR2 SNEGSKA (reference sequence). The trim removed 0 bases at V and 4 bases at J, leaving 6 bases unmatched. The CDR3 sequence: CSARDTQRGGYEQYF. The CDR3 DNA reads as TGCAGTGCTAGAGATACCCAGCGGGGGGGATACGAGCAGTACTTC.

This clonotype showed up just once. The chain joins TRBV6-5 to TRBJ2-5, with 8 bases fitting TRBD2. V lost 5 bases to trimming and J lost 5 bases; unmatched junction nucleotides: 7. The CDR3 runs to 14 residues. Germline V lookup: CDR1 MNHEY, CDR2 SVGAGI. CDR3 loop: CASSRSGKGETQYF. CDR3 DNA: TGTGCCAGCAGTCGTAGCGGGAAAGGGGAGACCCAGTACTTC.

This rearrangement joins TRBV28 to TRBJ1-5; 9 bases are shared with TRBD1. The CDR3 is 16 residues long. Germline CDR1 and CDR2: MDHEN and SYDVKM. J lost 3 bases, V lost 6 bases, and 9 bases had no gene match. DNA of the CDR3: TGTGCCAGCAGACTTGGGACAGGGTCTCTCAATCAGCCCCAGCATTTT. Its translation is CASRLGTGSLNQPQHF.